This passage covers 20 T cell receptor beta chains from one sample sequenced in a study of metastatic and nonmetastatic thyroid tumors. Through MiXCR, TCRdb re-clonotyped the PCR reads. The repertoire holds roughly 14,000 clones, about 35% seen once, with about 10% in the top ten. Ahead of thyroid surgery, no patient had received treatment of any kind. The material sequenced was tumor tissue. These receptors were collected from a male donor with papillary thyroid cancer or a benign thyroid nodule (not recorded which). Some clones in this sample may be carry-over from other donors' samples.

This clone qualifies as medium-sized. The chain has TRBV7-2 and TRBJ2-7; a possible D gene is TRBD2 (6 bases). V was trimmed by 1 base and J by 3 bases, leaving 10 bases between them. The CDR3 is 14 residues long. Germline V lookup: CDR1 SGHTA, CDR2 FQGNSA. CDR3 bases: TGTGCCAGCAGCTTAGGCGGGATTAGCTACGAGCAGTACTTC. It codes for CASSLGGISYEQYF.

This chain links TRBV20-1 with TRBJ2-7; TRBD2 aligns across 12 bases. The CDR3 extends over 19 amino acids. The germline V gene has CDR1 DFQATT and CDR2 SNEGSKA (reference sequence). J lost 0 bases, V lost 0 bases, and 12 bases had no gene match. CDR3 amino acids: CSARDDGRTSGMYSYEQYF. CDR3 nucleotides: TGCAGTGCTAGAGATGATGGGCGGACTAGCGGGATGTACTCCTACGAGCAGTACTTC.

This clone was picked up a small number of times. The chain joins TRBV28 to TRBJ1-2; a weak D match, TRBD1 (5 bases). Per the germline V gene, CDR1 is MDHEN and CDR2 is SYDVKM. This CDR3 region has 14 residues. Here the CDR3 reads CALQSGDSSLGYTF. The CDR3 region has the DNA TGTGCATTACAGTCGGGGGATAGTTCTCTTGGCTACACCTTC.

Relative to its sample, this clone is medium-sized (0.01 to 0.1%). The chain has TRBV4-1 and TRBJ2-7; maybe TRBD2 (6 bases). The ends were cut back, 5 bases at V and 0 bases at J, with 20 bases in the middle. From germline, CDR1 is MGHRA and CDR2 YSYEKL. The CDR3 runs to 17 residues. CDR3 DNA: TGCGCCAGCAGCGCTCGAATGACGGCGGGGAGCTCCTACGAGCAGTACTTC. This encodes CASSARMTAGSSYEQYF.

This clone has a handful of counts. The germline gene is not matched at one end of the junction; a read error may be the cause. DNA for the CDR3: TGCATCGTTGAAGACGGCACAGGGAGCTACGATCAGTACTTC. Protein product: CIVEDGTGSYDQYF. The V and J genes are TRBV29-1 and TRBJ2-7; D is perhaps TRBD1 (6 bases). The germline CDR1 and CDR2 sequences are SQVTM and ANQGSEA. This CDR3 spans 14 amino acids.

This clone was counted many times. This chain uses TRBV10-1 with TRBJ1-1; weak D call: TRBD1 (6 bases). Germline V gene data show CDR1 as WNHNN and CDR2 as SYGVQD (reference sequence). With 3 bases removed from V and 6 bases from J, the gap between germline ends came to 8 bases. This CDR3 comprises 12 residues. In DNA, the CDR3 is TGCGCCAGCAGTGACCCAGGGGCTGAAGCTTTCTTT. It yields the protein CASSDPGAEAFF.

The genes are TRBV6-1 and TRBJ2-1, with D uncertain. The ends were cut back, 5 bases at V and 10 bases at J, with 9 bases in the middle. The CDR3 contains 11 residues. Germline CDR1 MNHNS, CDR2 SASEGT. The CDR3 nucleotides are TGTGCCAGCAGTACCGGTCAGGAGCAGTTCTTC. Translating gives CASSTGQEQFF.

The CDR3 DNA reads as TGTGCCATCAGTAGACAGACCTATGGCTACACCTTC. Amino acids: CAISRQTYGYTF. The J gene is TRBJ1-2, the V gene TRBV10-3, with D perhaps TRBD1 (5 bases). CDR1 is ENHRY, CDR2 SYGVKD, per germline. Trimming removed 5 bases at V and 4 bases at J, with 8 bases between. The CDR3 consists of 12 residues.

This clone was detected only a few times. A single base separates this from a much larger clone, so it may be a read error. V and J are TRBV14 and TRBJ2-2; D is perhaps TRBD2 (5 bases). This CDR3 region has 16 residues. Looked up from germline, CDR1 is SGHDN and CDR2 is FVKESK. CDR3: CASSQEGIMNTGELLF. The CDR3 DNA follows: TGTGCCAGCAGCCAAGAGGGAATTATGAACACCGGGGAGCTGCTTTTT.

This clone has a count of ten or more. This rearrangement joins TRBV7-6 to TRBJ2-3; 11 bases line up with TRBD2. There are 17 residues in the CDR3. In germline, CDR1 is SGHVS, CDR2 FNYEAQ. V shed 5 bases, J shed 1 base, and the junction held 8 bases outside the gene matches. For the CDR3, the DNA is TGTGCCAGCAGCCCCATTAGCGGGGGGGATGGCACAGATACGCAGTATTTT. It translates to CASSPISGGDGTDTQYF. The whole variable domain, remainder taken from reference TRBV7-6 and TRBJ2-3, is GAGVSQSPRYKVTKRGQDVALRCDPISGHVSLYWYRQALGQGPEFLTYFNYEAQQDKSGLPNDRFSAERPEGSISTLTIQRTEQRDSAMYRCASSPISGGDGTDTQYFGPGTRLTVL.

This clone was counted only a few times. The CDR3 reads CATSRDREKLFF. In DNA form, the CDR3 reads TGTGCCACCAGCAGAGATAGAGAAAAACTGTTTTTT. The rearrangement joins TRBV15 to TRBJ1-4; D uncertain. This CDR3 is 12 amino acids long. Germline V gene data show CDR1 as LNHNV and CDR2 as YYDKDF (reference sequence). The V end was cut by 0 bases, the J end by 8 bases, with 4 bases between.

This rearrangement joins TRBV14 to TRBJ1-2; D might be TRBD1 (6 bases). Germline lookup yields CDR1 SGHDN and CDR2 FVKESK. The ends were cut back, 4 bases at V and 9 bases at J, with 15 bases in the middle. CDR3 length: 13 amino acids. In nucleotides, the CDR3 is TGTGCCAGCAGCCTAGAACAGGGAATGAGCTACACCTTC. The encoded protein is CASSLEQGMSYTF.

The CDR3 reads CASSFAGDVYTF. Here the CDR3 DNA reads TGTGCCAGCAGCTTTGCGGGAGATGTCTACACCTTC. This rearrangement joins TRBV11-3 to TRBJ1-2; no firm D call. The CDR3 runs to 12 residues. Germline V gene lookup returns CDR1 SGHNT and CDR2 YENEEA. The V and J ends lost 3 bases and 10 bases respectively, with 12 bases between them.

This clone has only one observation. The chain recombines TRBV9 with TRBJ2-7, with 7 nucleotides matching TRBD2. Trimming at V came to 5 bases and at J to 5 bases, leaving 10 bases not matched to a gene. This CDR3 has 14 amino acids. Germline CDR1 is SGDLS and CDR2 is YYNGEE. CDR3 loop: CASRPRTSADEQYF. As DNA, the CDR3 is TGTGCCAGCAGACCTCGGACTAGTGCCGACGAGCAGTACTTC. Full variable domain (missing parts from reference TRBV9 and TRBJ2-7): DSGVTQTPKHLITATGQRVTLRCSPRSGDLSVYWYQQSLDQGLQFLIQYYNGEERAKGNILERFSAQQFPDLHSELNLSSLELGDSALYFCASRPRTSADEQYFGPGTRLTVT.

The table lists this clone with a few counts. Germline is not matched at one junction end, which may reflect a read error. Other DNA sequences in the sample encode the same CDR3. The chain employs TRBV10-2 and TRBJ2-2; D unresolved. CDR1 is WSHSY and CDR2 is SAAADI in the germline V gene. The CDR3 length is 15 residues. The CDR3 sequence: CASSELAGNTGELFF. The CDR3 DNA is TGCGCTAGCAGTGAGTTAGCTGGGAACACCGGGGAGCTGTTTTTT.

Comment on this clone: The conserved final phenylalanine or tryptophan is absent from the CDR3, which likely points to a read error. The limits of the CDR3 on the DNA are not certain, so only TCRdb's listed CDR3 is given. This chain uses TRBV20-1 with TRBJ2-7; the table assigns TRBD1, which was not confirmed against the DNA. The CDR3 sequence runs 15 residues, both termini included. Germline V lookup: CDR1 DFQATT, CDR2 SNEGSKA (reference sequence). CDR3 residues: CSARDPGGTIHEHYL.

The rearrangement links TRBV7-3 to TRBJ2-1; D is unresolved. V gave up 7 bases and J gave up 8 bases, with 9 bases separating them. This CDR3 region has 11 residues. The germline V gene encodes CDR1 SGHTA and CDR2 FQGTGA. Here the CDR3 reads CASIQEYEQFF. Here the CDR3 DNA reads TGTGCCAGCATCCAAGAATATGAGCAGTTCTTC.

CDR3: CASSAPWGGASFF. The CDR3 DNA is TGTGCCAGCAGCGCACCCTGGGGGGGGGCGTCGTTCTTC. V gene TRBV7-3 combines with J gene TRBJ2-1, with D tentatively TRBD2 (7 bases). Germline CDR1 and CDR2: SGHTA and FQGTGA. V was trimmed by 5 bases and J by 15 bases, leaving 20 bases between them. The CDR3 extends over 13 amino acids.

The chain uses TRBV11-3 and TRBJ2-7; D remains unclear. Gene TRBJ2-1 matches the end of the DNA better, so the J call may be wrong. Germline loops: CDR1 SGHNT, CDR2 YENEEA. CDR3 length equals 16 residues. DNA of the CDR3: TGTGCCAGCAGCTTAGTCGTGACCACAATTTACAATGAGCAGTTCTTC. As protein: CASSLVVTTIYNEQFF.

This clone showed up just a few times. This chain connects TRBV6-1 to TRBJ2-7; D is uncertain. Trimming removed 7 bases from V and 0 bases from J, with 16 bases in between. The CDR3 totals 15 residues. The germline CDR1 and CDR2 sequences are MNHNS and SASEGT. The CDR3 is CASIRVQRSSYEQYF. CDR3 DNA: TGTGCCAGCATCCGGGTACAGAGAAGCTCCTACGAGCAGTACTTC.